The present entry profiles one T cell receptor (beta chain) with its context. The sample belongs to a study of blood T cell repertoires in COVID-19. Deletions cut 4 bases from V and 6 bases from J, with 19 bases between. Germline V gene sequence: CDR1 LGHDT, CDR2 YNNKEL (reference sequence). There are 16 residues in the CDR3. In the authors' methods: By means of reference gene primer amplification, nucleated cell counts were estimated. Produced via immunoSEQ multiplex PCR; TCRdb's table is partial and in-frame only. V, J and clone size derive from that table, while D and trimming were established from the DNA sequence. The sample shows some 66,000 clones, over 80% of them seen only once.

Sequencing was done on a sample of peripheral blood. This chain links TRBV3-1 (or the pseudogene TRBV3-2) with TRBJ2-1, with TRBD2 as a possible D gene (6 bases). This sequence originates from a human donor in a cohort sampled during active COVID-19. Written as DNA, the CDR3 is TGTGCCAGCAGCCCGAGGAAGGCGAGTAGCGGCAATGAGCAGTTCTTC. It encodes CASSPRKASSGNEQFF.